This entry lists 17 T cell receptor beta chains sequenced from one sample in a study of T cell changes during pregnancy in multiple sclerosis. Profiling relied on immunoSEQ multiplex PCR, and the TCRdb table lists in-frame clones only, not all of them. The sample has around 38,000 clones, around 92% seen once. Sequencing was performed on CD8+ T cells from peripheral blood mononuclear cells, taken in the second trimester of pregnancy. These receptors originate from a female donor with multiple sclerosis, enrolled in a pregnancy study.

The V and J genes are TRBV28 and TRBJ2-7; 8 nucleotides align to TRBD2. Germline V gene sequence: CDR1 MDHEN, CDR2 SYDVKM. With 6 bases clipped from V and 4 bases from J, the junction kept 11 bases outside the gene matches. This CDR3 region has 15 residues. The CDR3: CASRYRAGAGYEQYF. The CDR3 DNA reads as TGTGCCAGCAGATACCGAGCGGGAGCAGGGTACGAGCAGTACTTC.

This chain links TRBV7-9 with TRBJ1-2, with 7 bases matching TRBD1. V lost 2 bases, J lost 6 bases, and 3 bases stayed unmatched. The CDR3 has 13 residues. CDR1 is SEHNR, CDR2 FQNEAQ, per germline (reference sequence). The CDR3 DNA follows: TGTGCCAGCAGCTTAACAACAGGGGATGGCTACACCTTC. It is translated as CASSLTTGDGYTF.

This sequence joins TRBV7-9 and TRBJ2-5; TRBD1 matches at 9 bases. The ends lost 5 bases at V and 5 bases at J; junction bases unmatched: 18. This CDR3 region has 18 residues. The germline V gene has CDR1 SEHNR and CDR2 FQNEAQ (reference sequence). The CDR3 sequence: CASSGQGIKVGSEETQYF. The CDR3 DNA sequence: TGTGCCAGCAGCGGACAGGGGATTAAAGTAGGGTCGGAGGAGACCCAGTACTTC.

The V gene is TRBV9, the J gene TRBJ2-1, with a weak D call TRBD2 (6 bases). Germline CDR1 is SGDLS and CDR2 is YYNGEE. The V end lost 0 bases, the J end lost 7 bases, and 8 bases lay between the germline ends. CDR3 size: 13 residues. The CDR3 here is CASSVGGGNEQFF. CDR3 bases: TGTGCCAGCAGCGTAGGAGGAGGGAATGAGCAGTTCTTC. The full variable domain, in which reference TRBV9 and TRBJ2-1 provide the parts outside the CDR3, is DSGVTQTPKHLITATGQRVTLRCSPRSGDLSVYWYQQSLDQGLQFLIQYYNGEERAKGNILERFSAQQFPDLHSELNLSSLELGDSALYFCASSVGGGNEQFFGPGTRLTVL.

The genes are TRBV5-5 and TRBJ1-5; D remains ambiguous. This CDR3 has 15 residues. The germline V gene has CDR1 SGHKS and CDR2 YYEKEE (reference sequence). V was clipped by 0 bases and J by 7 bases, with 14 bases between them. The DNA for the CDR3 is TGTGCCAGCAGCTTGGATGTCAGGAAGAGCCAGCCCCAGCATTTT. Its protein is CASSLDVRKSQPQHF.

This chain joins TRBV4-1 and TRBJ1-1, with D unclear. The CDR3 runs 14 residues. Looked up from germline, CDR1 is MGHRA and CDR2 is YSYEKL. Trimming took 6 bases from V and 1 from J, leaving 12 bases between them. The CDR3 loop reads CASSPSPGNTEAFF. The CDR3 bases are TGCGCCAGCAGTCCTAGCCCGGGGAACACTGAAGCTTTCTTT.

V gene TRBV4-1 combines with J gene TRBJ1-2; tentatively, D is TRBD1 (6 bases). The CDR3 contains 14 residues. Deletions cut 7 bases from V and 0 bases from J, with 12 bases between. The V gene's germline CDR1 is MGHRA and CDR2 YSYEKL. CDR3: CASNPGQTNYGYTF. CDR3 nucleotides: TGCGCCAGCAACCCGGGACAAACTAACTATGGCTACACCTTC.

A single count supports this clone. The chain couples TRBV27 to TRBJ2-7; TRBD1 matches 7 bases. In germline, CDR1 is MNHEY, CDR2 SMNVEV (reference sequence). V was clipped by 5 bases and J by 2 bases; unmatched bases: 9. This CDR3 region has 15 residues. The CDR3 DNA reads as TGTGCCAGCAGTGCTACGGACAGGCGTCCCTACGAGCAGTACTTC. Protein: CASSATDRRPYEQYF.

This chain connects TRBV6-6 to TRBJ2-1, with a weak D call TRBD2 (7 bases). V lost 2 bases, J lost 7 bases, and 12 bases lay in between. Germline values: CDR1 MNHNY, CDR2 SVGAGI (reference sequence). This CDR3 region has 14 residues. Here the CDR3 DNA reads TGTGCCAGCAGTTACGGGGGGGGCGAGAATGAGCAGTTCTTC. Its translation is CASSYGGGENEQFF.

This sequence joins TRBV4-3 and TRBJ1-2; 7 positions agree with TRBD1. Germline CDR1 is LGHNA and CDR2 is YSLEER. The CDR3 loop spans 13 amino acids. The J segment lost 4 bases and the V segment lost 3 bases, leaving 2 bases of the junction unmatched. CDR3 nucleotide sequence: TGCGCCAGCAGCCATGACAGGGCCTATGGCTACACCTTC. Its translation: CASSHDRAYGYTF.

The chain uses TRBV19 and TRBJ2-1; 8 nucleotides agree with TRBD2. The CDR3 contains 14 residues. With 3 bases clipped from V and 5 bases from J, the junction kept 3 bases outside the gene matches. Germline V gene data show CDR1 as LNHDA and CDR2 as SQIVND (reference sequence). Here the CDR3 DNA reads TGTGCCAGTAGTATTGTAGCGGGAAACAATGAGCAGTTCTTC. Translating gives CASSIVAGNNEQFF.

This chain connects TRBV7-6 to TRBJ2-7; 9 positions match TRBD1. The CDR3 covers 16 residues. Germline V gene lookup returns CDR1 SGHVS and CDR2 FNYEAQ. Trimming cost V 5 bases and J 5 bases; bases outside gene matches: 13. CDR3 in DNA: TGTGCCAGCAGCCCCCTAACAGGACAGGGGTCCGACGAGCAGTACTTC. It specifies CASSPLTGQGSDEQYF.

The chain couples TRBV6-1 to TRBJ2-1, with TRBD2 matching 8 bases. The CDR3 sequence is 14 residues long. Germline V gives CDR1 MNHNS, CDR2 SASEGT. J was trimmed by 6 bases and V by 4 bases; bases with no gene match: 5. DNA of the CDR3: TGTGCCAGCAGTGGACTAGCGAATCTCAATGAGCAGTTCTTC. Its protein is CASSGLANLNEQFF.

J is TRBJ1-5 and V is TRBV2; D might be TRBD1 (5 bases). The germline gives CDR1 SNHLY, CDR2 FYNNEI. The CDR3 consists of 14 residues. V lost 6 bases and J lost 4, with 13 bases in between. The CDR3 nucleotides are TGTGCCAGCAGACCCGACAGCACAAATCAGCCCCAGCATTTT. As protein: CASRPDSTNQPQHF.

The CDR3: CASSRLGGEETQYF. In DNA, the CDR3 is TGCGCCAGCAGCCGTCTAGGGGGCGAAGAGACCCAGTACTTC. The V and J genes are TRBV4-1 and TRBJ2-5; 7 nucleotides agree with TRBD1. V was pared by 4 bases and J by 3 bases, with 5 bases of the junction left unmatched. Germline V gene sequence: CDR1 MGHRA, CDR2 YSYEKL. The CDR3 runs 14 residues.

The gene calls are TRBV25-1 and TRBJ1-2; TRBD1 aligns across 8 bases. Germline V lookup: CDR1 MGHDK, CDR2 SYGVNS. J gave up 8 bases and V 8 bases, and 7 bases lay outside the gene matches. The CDR3 is 12 amino acids. The chain's CDR3 is CASSGTGLGYTF. The CDR3 region has the DNA TGTGCCAGCTCCGGGACAGGATTGGGCTACACCTTC.

The chain is built from TRBV7-9 and TRBJ2-7; 10 bases agree with TRBD1. After removal of 5 bases from V and 5 bases from J, the junction contained 15 bases not matched to a gene. CDR1 is SEHNR and CDR2 is FQNEAQ in the germline V gene (reference sequence). The CDR3 is made up of 17 amino acids. The DNA of the CDR3 is TGTGCCAGCAGCCCCCCGGGACAGGGGATCCCTTCGGACGAGCAGTACTTC. This encodes CASSPPGQGIPSDEQYF.